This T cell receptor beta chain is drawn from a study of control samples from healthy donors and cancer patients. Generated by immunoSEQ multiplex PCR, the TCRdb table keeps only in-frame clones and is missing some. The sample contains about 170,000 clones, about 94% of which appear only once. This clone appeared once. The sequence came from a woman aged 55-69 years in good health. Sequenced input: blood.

CDR3 protein: CASVGRGYGYTF. The CDR3 coding sequence is TGTGCCAGCGTGGGCCGGGGCTATGGCTACACCTTC. The chain recombines TRBV6-5 with TRBJ1-2; D is ambiguous. Between the trimmed V and J ends, which lost 8 bases and 4 bases, there was a span of 11 bases. This CDR3 spans 12 amino acids. In germline, CDR1 is MNHEY, CDR2 SVGAGI.